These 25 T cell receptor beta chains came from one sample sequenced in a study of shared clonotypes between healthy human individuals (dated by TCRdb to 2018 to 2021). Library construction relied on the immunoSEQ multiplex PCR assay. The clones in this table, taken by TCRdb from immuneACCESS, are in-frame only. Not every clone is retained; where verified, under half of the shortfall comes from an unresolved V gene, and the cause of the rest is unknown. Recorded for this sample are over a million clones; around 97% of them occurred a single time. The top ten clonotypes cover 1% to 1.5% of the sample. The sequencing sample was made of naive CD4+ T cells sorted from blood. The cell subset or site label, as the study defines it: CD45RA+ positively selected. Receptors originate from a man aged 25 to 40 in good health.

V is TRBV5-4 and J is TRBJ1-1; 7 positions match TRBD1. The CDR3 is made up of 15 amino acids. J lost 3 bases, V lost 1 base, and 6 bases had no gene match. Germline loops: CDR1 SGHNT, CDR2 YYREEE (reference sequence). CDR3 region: CASSLKGGTDTEAFF. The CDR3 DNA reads TGTGCCAGCAGCTTGAAAGGCGGGACAGACACTGAAGCTTTCTTT.

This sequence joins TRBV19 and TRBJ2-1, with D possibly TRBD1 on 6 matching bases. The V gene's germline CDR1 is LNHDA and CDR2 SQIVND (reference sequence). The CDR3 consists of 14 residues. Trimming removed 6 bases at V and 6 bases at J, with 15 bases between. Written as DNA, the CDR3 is TGTGCCAGTAGGAGGACAGTAGAGTTCAATGAGCAGTTCTTC. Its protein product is CASRRTVEFNEQFF.

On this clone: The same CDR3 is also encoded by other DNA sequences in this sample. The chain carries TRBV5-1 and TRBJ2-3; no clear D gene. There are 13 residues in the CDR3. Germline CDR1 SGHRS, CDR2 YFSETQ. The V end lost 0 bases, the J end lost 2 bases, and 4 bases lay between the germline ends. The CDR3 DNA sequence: TGCGCCAGCAGCTTGGGTCCCACAGATACGCAGTATTTT. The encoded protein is CASSLGPTDTQYF. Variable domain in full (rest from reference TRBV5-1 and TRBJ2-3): KAGVTQTPRYLIKTRGQQVTLSCSPISGHRSVSWYQQTPGQGLQFLFEYFSETQRNKGNFPGRFSGRQFSNSRSEMNVSTLELGDSALYLCASSLGPTDTQYFGPGTRLTVL.

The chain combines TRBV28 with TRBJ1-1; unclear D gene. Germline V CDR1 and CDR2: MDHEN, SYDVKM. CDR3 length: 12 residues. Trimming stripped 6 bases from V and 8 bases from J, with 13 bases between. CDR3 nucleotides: TGTGCCAGCAGCCATACGGCCGTGGAAGCTTTCTTT. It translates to CASSHTAVEAFF.

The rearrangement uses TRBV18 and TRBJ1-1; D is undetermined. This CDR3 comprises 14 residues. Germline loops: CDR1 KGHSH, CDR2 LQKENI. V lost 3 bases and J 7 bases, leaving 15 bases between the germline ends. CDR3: CASSPLRLGSEAFF. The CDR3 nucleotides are TGTGCCAGCTCACCGCTCAGACTGGGGAGTGAAGCTTTCTTT.

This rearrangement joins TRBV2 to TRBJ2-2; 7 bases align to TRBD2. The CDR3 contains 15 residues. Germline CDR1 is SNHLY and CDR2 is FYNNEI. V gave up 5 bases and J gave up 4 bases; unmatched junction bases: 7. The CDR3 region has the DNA TGTGCCAGCAGTCCCCTAGCGGTAGTCACCGGGGAGCTGTTTTTT. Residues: CASSPLAVVTGELFF. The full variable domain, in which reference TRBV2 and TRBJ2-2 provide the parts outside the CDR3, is EPEVTQTPSHQVTQMGQEVILRCVPISNHLYFYWYRQILGQKVEFLVSFYNNEISEKSEIFDDQFSVERPDGSNFTLKIRSTKLEDSAMYFCASSPLAVVTGELFFGEGSRLTVL.

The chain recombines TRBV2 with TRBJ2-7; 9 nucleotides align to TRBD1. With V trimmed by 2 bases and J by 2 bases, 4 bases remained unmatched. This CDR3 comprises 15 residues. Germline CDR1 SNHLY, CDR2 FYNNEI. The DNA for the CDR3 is TGTGCCAGCAGTGAATTGGGACAGGGAACCTACGAGCAGTACTTC. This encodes CASSELGQGTYEQYF.

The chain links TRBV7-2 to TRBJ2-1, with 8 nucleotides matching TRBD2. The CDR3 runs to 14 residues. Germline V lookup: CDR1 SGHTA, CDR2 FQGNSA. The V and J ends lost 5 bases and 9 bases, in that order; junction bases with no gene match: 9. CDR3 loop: CASSLKRSGGEQFF. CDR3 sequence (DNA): TGTGCCAGCAGCCTAAAGAGGAGCGGGGGTGAGCAGTTCTTC. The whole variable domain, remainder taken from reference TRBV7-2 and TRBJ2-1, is GAGVSQSPSNKVTEKGKDVELRCDPISGHTALYWYRQSLGQGLEFLIYFQGNSAPDKSGLPSDRFSAERTGGSVSTLTIQRTQQEDSAVYLCASSLKRSGGEQFFGPGTRLTVL.

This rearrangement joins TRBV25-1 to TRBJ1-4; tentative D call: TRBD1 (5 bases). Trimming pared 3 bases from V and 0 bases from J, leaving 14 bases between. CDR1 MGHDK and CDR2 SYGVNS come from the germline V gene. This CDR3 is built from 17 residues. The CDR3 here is CASSDGLRGATNEKLFF. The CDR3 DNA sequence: TGTGCCAGCAGTGATGGTCTCCGGGGGGCAACTAATGAAAAACTGTTTTTT.

DNA of the CDR3: TGTGCCTGGGCCGGGACGGCGAATGAAAAACTGTTTTTT. This gives the protein CAWAGTANEKLFF. J is TRBJ1-4 and V is TRBV30; D possibly corresponds to TRBD1 (5 bases). The CDR3 runs 13 residues. Germline assignment: CDR1 GTSNPN and CDR2 SVGIG (reference sequence). V lost 5 bases, J lost 5 bases, and 12 bases lay in between.

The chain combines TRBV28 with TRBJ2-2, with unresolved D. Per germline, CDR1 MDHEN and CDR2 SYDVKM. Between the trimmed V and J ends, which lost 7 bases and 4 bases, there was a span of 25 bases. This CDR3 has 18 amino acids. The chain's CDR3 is CASTLKGPGRLSTGELFF. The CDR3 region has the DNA TGTGCCAGCACCCTTAAAGGGCCAGGTCGGCTATCCACCGGGGAGCTGTTTTTT.

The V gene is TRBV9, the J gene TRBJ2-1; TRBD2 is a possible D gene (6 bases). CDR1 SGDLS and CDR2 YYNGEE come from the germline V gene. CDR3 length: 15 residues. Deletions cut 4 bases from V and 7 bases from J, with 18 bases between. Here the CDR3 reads CASSTSQVGRNEQFF. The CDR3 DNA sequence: TGTGCCAGCAGCACTAGCCAGGTCGGGAGAAATGAGCAGTTCTTC.

CDR3 in amino acids: CASSDPTAGTSRNEQFF. DNA for the CDR3: TGTGCCAGCAGTGATCCCACTGCCGGGACTAGCAGAAATGAGCAGTTCTTC. The chain joins TRBV2 to TRBJ2-1; 9 nucleotides match TRBD2. The germline V gene has CDR1 SNHLY and CDR2 FYNNEI. The CDR3 contains 17 residues. The junction had 13 bases not matched to a gene; V was cut back by 3 bases and J by 7 bases.

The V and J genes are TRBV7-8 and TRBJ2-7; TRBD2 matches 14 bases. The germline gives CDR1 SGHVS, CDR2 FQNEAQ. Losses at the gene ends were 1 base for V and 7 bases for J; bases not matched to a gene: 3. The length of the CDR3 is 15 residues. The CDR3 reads CASSLGLAGGREQYF. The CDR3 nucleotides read TGTGCCAGCAGCTTAGGACTAGCGGGAGGGAGGGAGCAGTACTTC. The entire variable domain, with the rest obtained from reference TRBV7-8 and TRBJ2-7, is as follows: GAGVSQSPRYKVAKRGQDVALRCDPISGHVSLFWYQQALGQGPEFLTYFQNEAQLDKSGLPSDRFFAERPEGSVSTLKIQRTQQEDSAVYLCASSLGLAGGREQYFGPGTRLTVT.

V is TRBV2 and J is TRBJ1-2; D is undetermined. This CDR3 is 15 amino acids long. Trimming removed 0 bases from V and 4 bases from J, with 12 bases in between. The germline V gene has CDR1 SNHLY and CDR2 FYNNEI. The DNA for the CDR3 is TGTGCCAGCAGTGAAGCGCGAAGGGCCACCTATGGCTACACCTTC. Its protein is CASSEARRATYGYTF.

The CDR3 here is CSAPLASYNEQFF. The CDR3 nucleotides are TGCAGCGCACCACTAGCTAGCTACAATGAGCAGTTCTTC. The chain carries TRBV29-1 and TRBJ2-1; a weak D match, TRBD2 (6 bases). CDR3 length: 13 amino acids. The germline V and J ends were trimmed by 7 bases and 3 bases, with 13 bases remaining between them. Per germline, CDR1 SQVTM and CDR2 ANQGSEA.

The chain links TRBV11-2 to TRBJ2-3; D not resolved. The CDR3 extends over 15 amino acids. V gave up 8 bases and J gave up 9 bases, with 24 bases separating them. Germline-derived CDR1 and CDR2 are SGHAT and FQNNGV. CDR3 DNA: TGTGCCAGCTCACGTTCCCGGTTGAACACCGGGACGCAGTATTTT. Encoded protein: CASSRSRLNTGTQYF.

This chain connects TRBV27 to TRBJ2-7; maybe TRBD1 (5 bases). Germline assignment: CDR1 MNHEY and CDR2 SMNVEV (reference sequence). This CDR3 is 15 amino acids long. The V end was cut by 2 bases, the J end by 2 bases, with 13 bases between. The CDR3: CASSLRAGMAYEQYF. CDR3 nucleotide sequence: TGTGCCAGCAGTTTACGGGCAGGGATGGCCTACGAGCAGTACTTC.

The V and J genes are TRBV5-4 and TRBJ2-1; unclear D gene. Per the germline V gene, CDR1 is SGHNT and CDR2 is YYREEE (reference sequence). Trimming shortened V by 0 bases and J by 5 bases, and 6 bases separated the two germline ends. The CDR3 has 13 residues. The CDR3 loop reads CASSLGRNNEQFF. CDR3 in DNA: TGTGCCAGCAGCTTGGGGCGGAACAATGAGCAGTTCTTC.

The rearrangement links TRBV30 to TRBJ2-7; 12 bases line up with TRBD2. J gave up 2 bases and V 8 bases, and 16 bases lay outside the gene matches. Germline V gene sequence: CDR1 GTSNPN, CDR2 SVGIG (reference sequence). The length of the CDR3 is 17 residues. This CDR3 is CAGTAGWTSGNTYEQYF. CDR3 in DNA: TGTGCCGGGACAGCGGGGTGGACTAGCGGGAACACCTACGAGCAGTACTTC.

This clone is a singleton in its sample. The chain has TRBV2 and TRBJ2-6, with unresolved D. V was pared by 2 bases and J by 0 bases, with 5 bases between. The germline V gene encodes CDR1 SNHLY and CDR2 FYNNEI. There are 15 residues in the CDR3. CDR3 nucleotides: TGTGCCAGCAGTGAAAACAACTCTGGGGCCAACGTCCTGACTTTC. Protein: CASSENNSGANVLTF. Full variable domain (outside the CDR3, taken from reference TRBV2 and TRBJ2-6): EPEVTQTPSHQVTQMGQEVILRCVPISNHLYFYWYRQILGQKVEFLVSFYNNEISEKSEIFDDQFSVERPDGSNFTLKIRSTKLEDSAMYFCASSENNSGANVLTFGAGSRLTVL.

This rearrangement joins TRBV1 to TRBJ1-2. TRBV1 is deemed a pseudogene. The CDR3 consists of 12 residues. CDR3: CTSSLRLSGYTF. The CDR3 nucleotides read TGCACCAGCAGCCTACGACTTTCTGGCTACACCTTC.

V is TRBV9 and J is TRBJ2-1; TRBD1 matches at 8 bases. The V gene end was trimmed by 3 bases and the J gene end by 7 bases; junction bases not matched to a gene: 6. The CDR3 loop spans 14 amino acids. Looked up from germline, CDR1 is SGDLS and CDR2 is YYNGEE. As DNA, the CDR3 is TGTGCCAGCAGCGCCCAGGGGGCGGGTAATGAGCAGTTCTTC. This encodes CASSAQGAGNEQFF. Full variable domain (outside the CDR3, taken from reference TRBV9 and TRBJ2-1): DSGVTQTPKHLITATGQRVTLRCSPRSGDLSVYWYQQSLDQGLQFLIQYYNGEERAKGNILERFSAQQFPDLHSELNLSSLELGDSALYFCASSAQGAGNEQFFGPGTRLTVL.

CDR3 in amino acids: CASSFRDRGNEQYF. CDR3 nucleotides: TGCGCCAGCAGCTTCCGGGACAGGGGTAACGAGCAGTACTTC. The chain combines TRBV5-1 with TRBJ2-7; TRBD1 matches 10 bases. CDR3 length equals 14 residues. Trimming took 2 bases from V and 5 from J; bases not matched to a gene: 4. Germline-derived CDR1 and CDR2 are SGHRS and YFSETQ.

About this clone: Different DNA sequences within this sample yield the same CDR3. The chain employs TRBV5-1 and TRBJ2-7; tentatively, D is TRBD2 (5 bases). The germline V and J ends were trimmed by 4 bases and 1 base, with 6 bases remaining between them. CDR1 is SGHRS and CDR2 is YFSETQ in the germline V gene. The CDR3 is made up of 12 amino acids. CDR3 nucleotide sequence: TGCGCCAGCAGCCGCGGGTCCTACGAGCAGTACTTC. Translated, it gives CASSRGSYEQYF.